This TCR beta chain was recovered during a study of cytomegalovirus exposure and HLA in healthy donors. The PCR employed 60 Vbeta primers together with 13 Jbeta primers. Clones were read by immunoSEQ multiplex PCR, and TCRdb kept only the in-frame ones, dropping some. The sample includes more than 100,000 clones, roughly 80% of them seen just once. Germline trimming cut 6 bases from V and 6 bases from J; bases unmatched to any gene: 8. Germline V CDR1 and CDR2: SNHLY, FYNNEI. This CDR3 region has 15 residues. This rearrangement joins TRBV2 to TRBJ2-3; TRBD1 matches at 11 bases. The sequence came from a man aged 35 to 55 in good health and CMV-seronegative. Material for sequencing was PBMCs. CDR3: CASRAGQGAVDTQYF. The CDR3 DNA is TGTGCCAGCAGAGCTGGACAGGGGGCGGTGGATACGCAGTATTTT.